The clone carrying this T cell receptor beta chain was seen at least ten times. Antigen specificity is unknown. The sample belongs to a study of neurological immune-mediated disorders. General study points: The most TCR clonal expansion was seen in HTLV-1-associated myelopathy, and the least was seen in multiple sclerosis, which fell below healthy controls.

TCRdb reprocessed the 5' RACE reads with MiXCR, giving one entry per CDR3 protein. The sample consists of tens of thousands of distinct CDR3 sequences, less than 5.5% of them appearing once. Deletions cut 0 bases from V and 2 bases from J, with 10 bases between. CDR1 is DFQATT and CDR2 is SNEGSKA in the germline V gene (reference sequence). The CDR3 totals 14 residues. The chain joins TRBV20-1 to TRBJ1-2, with D uncertain. This clonotype was obtained from a woman under 40 with multiple sclerosis. Material for sequencing was PBMCs. Here the CDR3 DNA reads TGCAGTGCTAGAGATGGTACCAGAAACTATGGCTACACCTTC. The encoded protein is CSARDGTRNYGYTF.